The rows below give T cell receptor beta chains drawn from one sample of a study of cytomegalovirus exposure and HLA in healthy donors. Clones were read by immunoSEQ multiplex PCR, and TCRdb kept only the in-frame ones, dropping some. The sample has some 130,000 clones, approximately 80% seen once. The sequenced sample was PBMCs. These receptors all stem from a male donor in good health and CMV-seropositive. CDR3s include the opening cysteine and the closing phenylalanine or tryptophan. D genes are given only for firm matches. The listing skips clone size in some rows; elsewhere it reads once, few, many or a size class.

J | V | size | D | CDR3 | DNA
TRBJ2-2 | TRBV30 | few | - | CAWSRDQRPGELFF | TGTGCCTGGAGTCGGGATCAAAGACCCGGGGAGCTGTTTTTT
TRBJ2-3 | TRBV28 | few | - | CASSLGGDTDTQYF | TGTGCCAGCAGTTTGGGGGGAGACACAGATACGCAGTATTTT
TRBJ2-3 | TRBV2 | - | - | CASSEGNRVGDTQYF | TGTGCCAGCAGTGAAGGGAACAGGGTAGGGGATACGCAGTATTTT
TRBJ1-2 | TRBV16 | - | TRBD1 | CASSLDRPGGYTF | TGTGCCAGCAGCCTGGACAGGCCGGGTGGCTACACCTTC
TRBJ2-3 | TRBV9 | - | TRBD2 | CASSAVGGLAGGRDTDTQYF | TGTGCCAGCAGCGCAGTAGGAGGACTAGCGGGGGGGCGGGACACAGATACGCAGTATTTT
TRBJ2-7 | TRBV29-1 | once | - | CSASSRSHEQYF | TGCAGCGCCTCCTCGAGGTCTCACGAGCAGTACTTC
TRBJ2-7 | TRBV19 | few | - | CASSIDPSYEQYF | TGTGCCAGTAGTATAGATCCATCCTACGAGCAGTACTTC
TRBJ2-2 | TRBV5-6 | - | - | CASTTDTNTGELFF | TGTGCCAGCACCACGGACACGAACACCGGGGAGCTGTTTTTT
TRBJ1-5 | TRBV6-1 | - | - | CASSADSPNQPQHF | TGTGCCAGCAGTGCGGACAGCCCTAATCAGCCCCAGCATTTT
TRBJ2-6 | TRBV5-1 | - | TRBD1 | CASRRTGTSSGANGLTF | TGCGCCAGCAGGAGGACAGGGACGAGCTCTGGGGCCAACGGCCTGACTTTC
TRBJ2-7 | TRBV5-1 | - | TRBD2 | CASSLRGGSREQYF | TGCGCCAGCAGCTTGCGCGGGGGGTCACGGGAGCAGTACTTC
TRBJ1-3 | TRBV28 | - | - | CASTLGAGYTIYF | TGTGCCAGCACTCTAGGGGCAGGGTACACCATATATTTT
TRBJ1-1 | TRBV19 | - | - | CASSDRITEAFF | TGTGCCAGTAGTGACAGAATCACTGAAGCTTTCTTT
TRBJ1-2 | TRBV6-1 | - | TRBD1 | CAIAGTGATNYGYTF | TGTGCCATAGCCGGGACAGGAGCCACTAACTATGGCTACACCTTC
TRBJ2-2 | TRBV19 | - | - | CASSIRGNTGELFF | TGTGCCAGTAGTATTCGGGGTAACACCGGGGAGCTGTTTTTT
TRBJ2-3 | TRBV5-1 | once | TRBD2 | CASSLGSGLVADTQYF | TGCGCCAGCAGCTTGGGATCCGGACTAGTCGCAGATACGCAGTATTTT
TRBJ2-3 | TRBV27 | - | TRBD2 | CASSLSSGRAHTQYF | TGTGCCAGCAGTTTATCGAGCGGGAGGGCCCATACGCAGTATTTT
TRBJ2-7 | TRBV7-2 | - | - | CASSTDRRGGYEQYF | TGTGCCAGCAGCACCGATCGGAGGGGGGGCTACGAGCAGTACTTC
TRBJ2-7 | TRBV5-1 | once | TRBD2 | CASSLASGAGGHTYEQYF | TGCGCCAGCAGCTTGGCCAGTGGAGCGGGGGGCCACACCTACGAGCAGTACTTC
TRBJ2-5 | TRBV6-4 | - | TRBD2 | CASSDSRGGLETQYF | TGTGCCAGCAGTGACTCGCGGGGGGGCCTCGAGACCCAGTACTTC
TRBJ2-5 | TRBV7-2 | - | TRBD1 | CASSLADRVGETQYF | TGTGCCAGCAGCTTGGCGGACAGGGTTGGAGAGACCCAGTACTTC
TRBJ2-5 | TRBV5-4 | - | TRBD2 | CASSLEGLAGVKEQYF | TGTGCCAGCAGCTTGGAAGGACTAGCGGGAGTTAAGGAGCAGTACTTC
TRBJ1-6 | TRBV5-1 | - | - | CASSFSQGGNSPLHF | TGCGCCAGCAGCTTTTCCCAGGGTGGCAATTCACCCCTCCACTTT
TRBJ1-1 | TRBV5-8 | few | TRBD1 | CASSPRTGGSLEAFF | TGTGCCAGCAGCCCCAGGACAGGGGGGTCTCTTGAAGCTTTCTTT
TRBJ2-1 | TRBV27 | - | TRBD1 | CASSWDSYNEQFF | TGTGCCAGCAGTTGGGACAGTTACAATGAGCAGTTCTTC
TRBJ2-1 | TRBV13 | - | TRBD2 | CASSLGLAGDEQFF | TGTGCCAGCAGCTTAGGACTAGCGGGAGATGAGCAGTTCTTC
TRBJ1-2 | TRBV5-4 | - | - | CASSLDMDSRGYTF | TGTGCCAGCAGCTTGGATATGGACAGTCGCGGCTACACCTTC
TRBJ2-3 | TRBV15 | - | TRBD2 | CATRQAGGADTQYF | TGTGCCACCCGGCAAGCGGGAGGGGCAGATACGCAGTATTTT
TRBJ2-7 | TRBV6-5 | - | TRBD1 | CASRRTGTASREQYF | TGTGCCAGCAGAAGGACCGGGACAGCATCCAGGGAGCAGTACTTC
TRBJ1-2 | TRBV6-1 | - | - | CASSESGYGYTF | TGTGCCAGCAGTGAATCAGGCTATGGCTACACCTTC
TRBJ1-1 | TRBV10-3 | - | - | CAISDWQMNTEAFF | TGTGCCATCAGTGATTGGCAGATGAACACTGAAGCTTTCTTT
TRBJ1-6 | TRBV9 | - | - | CTSSVGRGSYNSPLHF | TGTACCAGCAGCGTAGGTAGGGGTTCCTATAATTCACCCCTCCACTTT
TRBJ2-4 | TRBV4-1 | - | - | CASSQGLTDIQYF | TGCGCCAGCAGCCAAGGACTCACGGACATTCAGTACTTC
TRBJ1-4 | TRBV5-8 | - | TRBD1 | CASSLGQGNEKLFF | TGTGCCAGCAGCTTAGGACAGGGAAATGAAAAACTGTTTTTT
TRBJ2-3 | TRBV5-6 | - | TRBD2 | CASSWGTSGTPDTQYF | TGTGCCAGCAGCTGGGGGACTAGCGGGACCCCAGATACGCAGTATTTT
TRBJ2-5 | TRBV6-5 | - | - | CASKQSGETQYF | TGTGCCAGCAAACAGAGTGGGGAGACCCAGTACTTC
TRBJ2-1 | TRBV28 | - | TRBD2 | CASSDQRGAGYNEQFF | TGTGCCAGCAGTGACCAGCGGGGGGCCGGCTACAATGAGCAGTTCTTC
TRBJ2-5 | TRBV20-1 | - | - | CSARLTETQYF | TGCAGTGCCCGACTAACAGAGACCCAGTACTTC
TRBJ1-2 | TRBV2 | - | - | CASREGSGHGYTF | TGTGCCAGCAGGGAAGGGTCGGGTCATGGCTACACCTTC
TRBJ2-4 | TRBV28 | - | TRBD1 | CASSRTGNLEDIQYF | TGTGCCAGCAGTCGGACAGGGAATTTGGAGGACATTCAGTACTTC
TRBJ2-7 | TRBV21-1 | few | - | CASSKSPRAVSSYEQYF | TGTGCCAGCAGCAAGTCCCCGAGGGCGGTAAGCTCCTACGAGCAGTACTTC
TRBJ2-3 | TRBV5-1 | - | - | CASSLGPGDTQYF | TGCGCCAGCAGCTTGGGACCCGGGGATACGCAGTATTTT
TRBJ1-1 | TRBV27 | - | - | CASSLSSGTGRTEAFF | TGTGCCAGCAGTTTATCTTCCGGGACTGGGAGGACTGAAGCTTTCTTT
TRBJ1-3 | TRBV6-1 | - | - | CASRRTDSGNTIYF | TGTGCCAGCAGGAGGACAGACTCTGGAAACACCATATATTTT
TRBJ2-7 | TRBV18 | - | TRBD2 | CASSPPRRGAYEQYF | TGTGCCAGCTCACCACCCCGGCGGGGGGCCTACGAGCAGTACTTC
TRBJ2-1 | TRBV27 | - | TRBD2 | CASSLSLREGTSGKYEQFF | TGTGCCAGCAGTTTATCCTTAAGAGAAGGGACTAGCGGGAAATATGAGCAGTTCTTC
TRBJ2-2 | TRBV6-1 | once | TRBD2 | CAGRGDTVSGELFF | TGTGCCGGCCGGGGGGATACCGTCAGTGGGGAGCTGTTTTTT
TRBJ2-4 | TRBV5-6 | few | TRBD1 | CASSSQGVKNSQYF | TGTGCCAGCAGCTCTCAGGGGGTGAAAAACAGTCAGTACTTC
TRBJ2-1 | TRBV18 | - | TRBD2 | CASSPYLLADNEQFF | TGTGCCAGCTCACCATATCTCCTAGCGGACAATGAGCAGTTCTTC
TRBJ2-7 | TRBV7-9 | - | TRBD2 | CASSPRTSGSYEQYF | TGTGCCAGCAGCCCCAGGACTAGCGGGAGCTACGAGCAGTACTTC
TRBJ2-2 | TRBV5-1 | - | - | CASSLRLGGELFF | TGCGCCAGCAGCTTGCGACTGGGCGGGGAGCTGTTTTTT
TRBJ2-1 | TRBV6-5 | - | - | CASPPQGNEQFF | TGTGCCAGCCCGCCCCAGGGCAATGAGCAGTTCTTC
TRBJ1-1 | TRBV7-9 | few | TRBD1 | CASSFGAGQGITEAFF | TGTGCCAGCAGCTTTGGAGCCGGACAGGGGATAACTGAAGCTTTCTTT
TRBJ1-4 | TRBV10-3 | few | - | CAIRRGRQVDEKLFF | TGTGCCATCAGAAGGGGAAGACAGGTAGATGAAAAACTGTTTTTT
TRBJ2-1 | TRBV10-3 | - | TRBD2 | CAITGGSYNEQFF | TGTGCCATCACGGGGGGGTCCTACAATGAGCAGTTCTTC
TRBJ2-1 | TRBV7-8 | - | TRBD2 | CASSLAGGPYNEQFF | TGTGCCAGCAGCTTAGCGGGAGGGCCTTACAATGAGCAGTTCTTC